The sequence of this T cell receptor (beta chain) was determined in a study of T cell changes during pregnancy in multiple sclerosis. Sequenced by immunoSEQ multiplex PCR; TCRdb stores in-frame clones only, minus some. The table has fewer than 150,000 clones, 90% to 96% seen once. Looked up from germline, CDR1 is KGHSH and CDR2 is LQKENI. The ends lost 4 bases at V and 2 bases at J; junction bases unmatched: 11. The CDR3 has 17 residues. The rearrangement joins TRBV18 to TRBJ2-1, with 7 bases aligning to TRBD1. The sample here was peripheral blood, taken after pregnancy. The TCR originated in a female donor with multiple sclerosis, enrolled in a pregnancy study. For the CDR3, the DNA is TGTGCCAGCTCACTCTCACTTAGGGGGCTTACCTACAATGAGCAGTTCTTC. Translation gives CASSLSLRGLTYNEQFF.